The next 4 T cell receptor beta chains were all read from a single sample in a study of cytomegalovirus exposure and HLA in healthy donors. A multiplex PCR was run with 60 Vbeta primers and 13 Jbeta primers. Profiling relied on immunoSEQ multiplex PCR, and the TCRdb table lists in-frame clones only, not all of them. This table has fewer than 200,000 clones, roughly 70% appearing once. What was sequenced was PBMCs. Receptors originate from a young woman in good health and CMV-seropositive.

The gene calls are TRBV6-5 and TRBJ2-5, with D possibly matching TRBD2 (6 bases). V lost 2 bases and J 5 bases, leaving 9 bases between the germline ends. Germline CDR1 reads MNHEY; CDR2 reads SVGAGI. CDR3 size: 13 residues. CDR3 in amino acids: CASSYRSGETQYF. The CDR3 coding sequence is TGTGCCAGCAGTTACCGCAGCGGGGAGACCCAGTACTTC.

The rearrangement joins TRBV2 to TRBJ1-1; D is perhaps TRBD1 (6 bases). CDR1 is SNHLY and CDR2 is FYNNEI in the germline V gene. The CDR3 is made up of 13 amino acids. Trimming left V 1 base short and J 7 bases short, with 10 bases between. The CDR3 DNA follows: TGTGCCAGCAGTGAAGTTCGGACAGTTGAAGCTTTCTTT. This sequence encodes CASSEVRTVEAFF. Full variable domain (remainder filled in from reference TRBV2 and TRBJ1-1): EPEVTQTPSHQVTQMGQEVILRCVPISNHLYFYWYRQILGQKVEFLVSFYNNEISEKSEIFDDQFSVERPDGSNFTLKIRSTKLEDSAMYFCASSEVRTVEAFFGQGTRLTVV.

The chain combines TRBV2 with TRBJ1-3; D gene uncertain. CDR1 and CDR2 (germline): SNHLY, FYNNEI. The CDR3 sequence is 14 residues long. Trimming cost V 6 bases and J 3 bases, with 12 bases left between them. DNA of the CDR3: TGTGCCAGCAGCCGCCAAGGAGGTGGAAACACCATATATTTT. It encodes CASSRQGGGNTIYF.

V usage is TRBV9 and J usage is TRBJ2-7; 13 bases agree with TRBD2. This CDR3 is 16 amino acids long. Per the germline V gene, CDR1 is SGDLS and CDR2 is YYNGEE. Trimming took 4 bases from V and 3 from J; bases not matched to a gene: 7. The CDR3 here is CASSPRGLAGDYEQYF. The CDR3 DNA follows: TGTGCCAGCAGCCCCCGTGGACTAGCGGGGGACTACGAGCAGTACTTC.